A single sample gave rise to the 30 T cell receptor beta chains below, sequenced in a study of Ad26.COV2.S vaccination and SARS-CoV-2 variants. Sample treatment: 15 to 20 received Ad26.COV2.S at low or high dose, single or two shots; roughly five received placebo; per-sample allocation not given. Sampling was done on day 63 after the first vaccine or placebo injection. The method was immunoSEQ multiplex PCR; TCRdb's version includes in-frame clones alone and lacks a portion of them. The sample holds roughly 380,000 clones, around nine tenths seen once. Specimen: peripheral blood, collected in a trial of Ad26.COV2.S vaccine versus placebo. The receptors here all came from a person aged 18-65 years who received the Ad26.COV2.S COVID-19 vaccine or a placebo.

V gene TRBV24-1 combines with J gene TRBJ2-5; 11 nucleotides line up with TRBD1. The length of the CDR3 is 15 residues. The V and J ends lost 0 bases and 4 bases, in that order; junction bases with no gene match: 0. Germline V gives CDR1 KGHDR, CDR2 SFDVKD. Here the CDR3 reads CATSDLGTGGETQYF. Written as DNA, the CDR3 is TGTGCCACCAGTGATTTGGGGACAGGGGGAGAGACCCAGTACTTC.

This clone was detected only once. The CDR3 DNA reads TGTGCCAGCAGCTTAGAACGTTTCCGAAATGAAAAACTGTTTTTT. The encoded protein is CASSLERFRNEKLFF. This chain links TRBV7-9 with TRBJ1-4; D is ambiguous. V was clipped by 1 base and J by 5 bases, with 11 bases between them. The germline CDR1 and CDR2 sequences are SEHNR and FQNEAQ (reference sequence). The CDR3 loop spans 15 amino acids. The full variable domain, its missing parts supplied by reference TRBV7-9 and TRBJ1-4, is DTGVSQNPRHKITKRGQNVTFRCDPISEHNRLYWYRQTLGQGPEFLTYFQNEAQLEKSRLLSDRFSAERPKGSFSTLEIQRTEQGDSAMYLCASSLERFRNEKLFFGSGTQLSVL.

The chain joins TRBV28 to TRBJ2-7; 8 bases are shared with TRBD2. With V trimmed by 2 bases and J by 5 bases, 8 bases remained unmatched. CDR3 size: 15 residues. Germline V CDR1 and CDR2: MDHEN, SYDVKM. CDR3 nucleotide sequence: TGTGCCAGCAGTTTAAATTTCCGGGGGGGGGACGAGCAGTACTTC. Encoded protein: CASSLNFRGGDEQYF.

The V gene is TRBV28, the J gene TRBJ2-7, with 12 bases identical to TRBD1. CDR1 and CDR2 from the germline V gene are MDHEN and SYDVKM. The J segment lost 4 bases and the V segment lost 6 bases, leaving 10 bases of the junction unmatched. CDR3 size: 16 residues. CDR3 sequence reads: CASRRHRDRGQYEQYF. The CDR3 DNA is TGTGCCAGCAGGCGCCACCGGGACAGGGGGCAATACGAGCAGTACTTC. Full variable domain (rest looked up from reference TRBV28 and TRBJ2-7): DVKVTQSSRYLVKRTGEKVFLECVQDMDHENMFWYRQDPGLGLRLIYFSYDVKMKEKGDIPEGYSVSREKKERFSLILESASTNQTSMYLCASRRHRDRGQYEQYFGPGTRLTVT.

V gene TRBV10-3 combines with J gene TRBJ2-7; maybe TRBD2 (6 bases). CDR1 and CDR2 from the germline V gene are ENHRY and SYGVKD. V was clipped by 2 bases and J by 6 bases, with 17 bases between them. The CDR3 consists of 15 residues. CDR3 sequence (DNA): TGTGCCATCAGTGAGGGGGTGATTGCGGGGACCGAGCAGTACTTC. The encoded protein is CAISEGVIAGTEQYF.

This clone was counted between two and nine times. The chain uses TRBV4-3 and TRBJ2-1, with D possibly matching TRBD1 (5 bases). CDR1 is LGHNA and CDR2 is YSLEER in the germline V gene. The CDR3 has 16 residues. V lost 0 bases and J lost 6, with 15 bases in between. CDR3 loop: CASSQDPGQGGNEQFF. The CDR3 region has the DNA TGCGCCAGCAGCCAAGATCCGGGCCAGGGTGGCAATGAGCAGTTCTTC.

The gene calls are TRBV9 and TRBJ1-2; tentative D call: TRBD1 (6 bases). Trimming shortened V by 3 bases and J by 2 bases, and 11 bases separated the two germline ends. This CDR3 has 14 amino acids. Germline V gene lookup returns CDR1 SGDLS and CDR2 YYNGEE. The CDR3 sequence is CASSAGVGNYGYTF. CDR3 nucleotides: TGTGCCAGCAGCGCAGGGGTAGGGAACTATGGCTACACCTTC.

This chain uses TRBV6-5 with TRBJ2-7, with D maybe TRBD1 (6 bases). The CDR3 runs to 14 residues. The V gene's germline CDR1 is MNHEY and CDR2 SVGAGI. Deletions cut 5 bases from V and 1 base from J, with 12 bases between. CDR3 amino acids: CASSLTGPSYEQYF. As DNA, the CDR3 is TGTGCCAGCAGTCTCACAGGGCCGTCCTACGAGCAGTACTTC.

The V and J genes are TRBV5-1 and TRBJ2-5, with 9 nucleotides matching TRBD1. V gave up 4 bases and J gave up 5 bases; unmatched junction bases: 9. Germline CDR1 is SGHRS and CDR2 is YFSETQ. The CDR3 is 15 amino acids. The CDR3 region is CASSVGQGTSETQYF. Written as DNA, the CDR3 is TGCGCCAGCAGCGTAGGACAGGGGACGTCGGAGACCCAGTACTTC.

This clone was observed once. The rearrangement uses TRBV5-6 and TRBJ2-7; TRBD2 matches 7 bases. Looked up from germline, CDR1 is SGHDT and CDR2 is YYEEEE. V was pared by 0 bases and J by 1 base, with 4 bases of the junction left unmatched. This CDR3 is 15 amino acids long. CDR3 protein: CASSLELAPSYEQYF. CDR3 bases: TGTGCCAGCAGCTTGGAACTAGCGCCTTCCTACGAGCAGTACTTC.

The genes are TRBV9 and TRBJ2-7, with 8 positions matching TRBD2. Trimming took 0 bases from V and 2 from J; bases not matched to a gene: 4. The CDR3 sequence is 15 residues long. Germline CDR1 is SGDLS and CDR2 is YYNGEE. As DNA, the CDR3 is TGTGCCAGCAGCGTAGGAGCGGGGGTAACCTACGAGCAGTACTTC. This translates into CASSVGAGVTYEQYF.

The chain joins TRBV3-1 (or the pseudogene TRBV3-2) to TRBJ1-2; D is undetermined. CDR1 is LGHDT and CDR2 is YNNKEL in the germline V gene (reference sequence). The V and J ends lost 4 bases and 8 bases respectively, with 17 bases between them. This CDR3 is 14 amino acids long. This CDR3 is CASSRRREGYGYTF. In nucleotides, the CDR3 is TGTGCCAGCAGCCGTCGTCGGGAAGGGTACGGCTACACCTTC.

The gene calls are TRBV28 and TRBJ2-7, with D possibly being TRBD1 (6 bases). The V end was cut by 6 bases, the J end by 0 bases, with 18 bases between. The CDR3 spans 16 residues. The germline CDR1 and CDR2 sequences are MDHEN and SYDVKM. The CDR3: CASRGDGGYYSYEQYF. The DNA of the CDR3 is TGTGCCAGCAGGGGGGATGGGGGCTATTACTCCTACGAGCAGTACTTC.

The J gene is TRBJ2-1, the V gene TRBV19; 8 nucleotides line up with TRBD2. Germline V CDR1 and CDR2: LNHDA, SQIVND (reference sequence). This CDR3 is 12 amino acids long. After removal of 6 bases from V and 15 bases from J, the junction contained 10 bases not matched to a gene. The CDR3 nucleotides read TGTGCCAGTAGGGGGGGGACTAGGATGTTGTTCTTC. Protein sequence: CASRGGTRMLFF.

This clone was recorded a few times. The chain has TRBV7-9 and TRBJ2-5; D assignment may be TRBD1 or TRBD2 (6 bases each). The V and J ends lost 3 bases and 4 bases respectively, with 12 bases between them. The length of the CDR3 is 14 residues. Germline-derived CDR1 and CDR2 are SEHNR and FQNEAQ (reference sequence). The CDR3 DNA reads TGTGCCAGCAGCTTCCCGTCGGGGGCAGAGACCCAGTACTTC. It codes for CASSFPSGAETQYF.

This clone was observed a single time. The chain uses TRBV30 and TRBJ1-4, with 7 positions matching TRBD1. The junction had 15 bases not matched to a gene; V was cut back by 0 bases and J by 8 bases. This CDR3 region has 17 residues. Germline-derived CDR1 and CDR2 are GTSNPN and SVGIG (reference sequence). CDR3 bases: TGTGCCTGGAGTGTACGGGGGAAGGAGGGGGCAGGGGAAAAACTGTTTTTT. Protein product: CAWSVRGKEGAGEKLFF.

The chain couples TRBV7-8 to TRBJ1-5; D is undetermined. Germline V CDR1 and CDR2: SGHVS, FQNEAQ. This CDR3 comprises 17 residues. V lost 5 bases and J lost 0, with 17 bases in between. DNA of the CDR3: TGTGCCAGCAGCCCCTTCCTCATGCCGTATAGCAATCAGCCCCAGCATTTT. This translates into CASSPFLMPYSNQPQHF.

The CDR3 sequence is CASSQLGLAGETDTQYF. Here the CDR3 DNA reads TGTGCCAGCAGCCAACTGGGACTAGCGGGAGAAACAGATACGCAGTATTTT. The chain has TRBV4-2 and TRBJ2-3, with 14 bases identical to TRBD2. The CDR3 is 17 residues long. CDR1 is LGHNA and CDR2 is YNFKEQ in the germline V gene. V shed 2 bases, J shed 3 bases, and the junction held 4 bases outside the gene matches.

This sequence joins TRBV3-1 (or the pseudogene TRBV3-2) and TRBJ2-5; maybe TRBD1 (6 bases). There are 13 residues in the CDR3. Germline V CDR1 and CDR2: LGHDT, YNNKEL (reference sequence). Trimming left V 2 bases short and J 4 bases short, with 8 bases between. This chain's CDR3 is CASSQQGGETQYF. The CDR3 region has the DNA TGTGCCAGCAGCCAACAAGGGGGAGAGACCCAGTACTTC.

Turning to this clone: Other DNA sequences in the same sample also yield this CDR3. The chain uses TRBV11-2 and TRBJ1-3; D uncertain. V shed 2 bases and J shed 3 bases, with 2 bases lying between them. The CDR3 loop spans 12 amino acids. Germline values: CDR1 SGHAT, CDR2 FQNNGV. CDR3 sequence reads: CASSLSGNTIYF. CDR3 coding DNA: TGTGCCAGCAGCTTAAGTGGAAACACCATATATTTT.

In its sample, this clone was seen once. V usage is TRBV7-9 and J usage is TRBJ1-1; D gene unclear. Trimming stripped 1 base from V and 6 bases from J, with 6 bases between. The length of the CDR3 is 12 residues. Germline V lookup: CDR1 SEHNR, CDR2 FQNEAQ (reference sequence). This CDR3 reads CASSLDVPEAFF. Here the CDR3 DNA reads TGTGCCAGCAGCTTAGATGTCCCTGAAGCTTTCTTT.

The rearrangement uses TRBV7-3 and TRBJ2-3; a possible D gene is TRBD2 (7 bases). The germline gives CDR1 SGHTA, CDR2 FQGTGA. V shed 5 bases and J shed 3 bases, with 12 bases lying between them. CDR3 size: 14 residues. In nucleotides, the CDR3 is TGTGCCAGCAGCCGGGGGGCCGTAACAGATACGCAGTATTTT. This encodes CASSRGAVTDTQYF.

The chain joins TRBV5-5 to TRBJ1-5; 8 bases map to TRBD1. This CDR3 is built from 13 residues. V was pared by 4 bases and J by 9 bases, with 6 bases of the junction left unmatched. Germline V gene lookup returns CDR1 SGHKS and CDR2 YYEKEE (reference sequence). For the CDR3, the DNA is TGTGCCAGCAGCGCCGGGACAGGAGGGCCCCAGCATTTT. It is translated as CASSAGTGGPQHF.

This clone has only one observation. The CDR3 nucleotides read TGTGCCAGCAGCGCATGGCAGGGGTACGAGCAGTACTTC. As protein: CASSAWQGYEQYF. The chain uses TRBV7-9 and TRBJ2-7, with D possibly being TRBD1 (6 bases). The CDR3 runs 13 residues. In germline, CDR1 is SEHNR, CDR2 FQNEAQ (reference sequence). The V end lost 5 bases, the J end lost 4 bases, and 12 bases lay between the germline ends.

The V and J genes are TRBV14 and TRBJ2-7, with D perhaps TRBD1 or TRBD2 (5 bases each). Trimming removed 3 bases at V and 7 bases at J, with 16 bases between. The CDR3 extends over 14 amino acids. Looked up from germline, CDR1 is SGHDN and CDR2 is FVKESK. This chain's CDR3 is CASSQLRGSKEQYF. The CDR3 nucleotides are TGTGCCAGCAGCCAGCTGAGGGGAAGTAAAGAGCAGTACTTC.

This clone was detected once. The chain recombines TRBV9 with TRBJ2-7; possible D gene TRBD1, 5 bases. With 0 bases removed from V and 5 bases from J, the gap between germline ends came to 12 bases. CDR3 length equals 14 residues. Germline V gene data show CDR1 as SGDLS and CDR2 as YYNGEE. As DNA, the CDR3 is TGTGCCAGCAGCGTAGAGGGGAATAGCAACGAGCAGTACTTC. Translation gives CASSVEGNSNEQYF.

This chain links TRBV3-1 (or the pseudogene TRBV3-2) with TRBJ2-3, with D unresolved. CDR3 size: 16 residues. In germline, CDR1 is LGHDT, CDR2 YNNKEL (reference sequence). V lost 9 bases and J lost 0, with 19 bases in between. The CDR3 DNA is TGTGCCAGTTTCCATGGTCGGTGCGCCAGCACAGATACGCAGTATTTT. Its translation: CASFHGRCASTDTQYF.

The chain has TRBV27 and TRBJ2-7; D is unresolved. From germline, CDR1 is MNHEY and CDR2 SMNVEV (reference sequence). The V and J ends lost 5 bases and 7 bases respectively, with 15 bases between them. This CDR3 has 13 amino acids. CDR3 region: CASSLSPGWEQYF. The CDR3 nucleotides are TGTGCCAGCAGTCTCTCCCCTGGCTGGGAGCAGTACTTC.

This clone was recorded once. The J gene is TRBJ2-3, the V gene TRBV29-1; 8 bases are shared with TRBD2. There are 11 residues in the CDR3. Trimming took 3 bases from V and 15 from J; bases not matched to a gene: 8. Germline lookup yields CDR1 SQVTM and CDR2 ANQGSEA. CDR3 bases: TGCAGCGTTGACGCGGGGGGAACTAGATATTTT. It is translated as CSVDAGGTRYF.

V and J are TRBV4-1 and TRBJ2-7, with 9 bases lining up with TRBD1. Germline trimming cut 2 bases from V and 7 bases from J; bases unmatched to any gene: 6. The germline V gene encodes CDR1 MGHRA and CDR2 YSYEKL. This CDR3 contains 14 residues. The CDR3 sequence: CASSQTGQGYEQYF. In nucleotides, the CDR3 is TGCGCCAGCAGCCAAACGGGACAGGGTTATGAGCAGTACTTC.